A single sample is the source of the 21 T cell receptor beta chains below, sequenced in a study of PD-1 blockade in mismatch repair-deficient tumors. Assay: immunoSEQ multiplex PCR; the TCRdb copy retains only in-frame clones and omits some. The data contain 15,000 or so clones, about 86% of them seen just once; the ten biggest clones take up almost 3.5%. The source material was PBMCs, sampled 4 weeks after starting pembrolizumab. The source of these receptors is an adult with mismatch repair-deficient cancer.

This chain connects TRBV28 to TRBJ1-4; 8 bases line up with TRBD1. J gave up 8 bases and V 4 bases, and 9 bases lay outside the gene matches. The CDR3 sequence is 15 residues long. CDR1 is MDHEN, CDR2 SYDVKM, per germline. The CDR3 region has the DNA TGTGCCAGCAGTTCCCCAGGGACAGGTGAAGAAAAACTGTTTTTT. Translating gives CASSSPGTGEEKLFF.

The chain links TRBV27 to TRBJ1-1; D is ambiguous. Looked up from germline, CDR1 is MNHEY and CDR2 is SMNVEV (reference sequence). The CDR3 covers 15 residues. Trimming pared 7 bases from V and 1 base from J, leaving 16 bases between. For the CDR3, the DNA is TGTGCCAGCACTGAAGGTCCAGGTTCGAACACTGAAGCTTTCTTT. This codes for CASTEGPGSNTEAFF.

The chain links TRBV23-1 to TRBJ2-5; TRBD1 matches 8 bases. TRBV23-1 is noted as an ORF with a role that remains uncertain. V shed 9 bases and J 1 base; nucleotides not matched to a gene: 4. This CDR3 region has 13 residues. This CDR3 is CARRQGSQETQYF. CDR3 coding DNA: TGCGCCAGGCGACAGGGGTCCCAAGAGACCCAGTACTTC.

There are a few counts of this clone. The rearrangement links TRBV2 to TRBJ2-7; D gene unclear. CDR1 SNHLY and CDR2 FYNNEI come from the germline V gene. Trimming stripped 2 bases from V and 4 bases from J, with 9 bases between. This CDR3 has 13 amino acids. CDR3 sequence reads: CASSERLYYEQYF. CDR3 nucleotides: TGTGCCAGCAGTGAACGTCTATATTACGAGCAGTACTTC. The full variable domain, completed using reference TRBV2 and TRBJ2-7, is EPEVTQTPSHQVTQMGQEVILRCVPISNHLYFYWYRQILGQKVEFLVSFYNNEISEKSEIFDDQFSVERPDGSNFTLKIRSTKLEDSAMYFCASSERLYYEQYFGPGTRLTVT.

This chain connects TRBV2 to TRBJ1-2, with D uncertain. The CDR3 runs to 13 residues. V was clipped by 8 bases and J by 2 bases, with 12 bases between them. The V gene's germline CDR1 is SNHLY and CDR2 FYNNEI. CDR3 protein: CASGRDTNYGYTF. CDR3 bases: TGTGCCAGCGGCCGGGATACCAACTATGGCTACACCTTC.

This clone appeared once. The chain has TRBV6-5 and TRBJ2-1, with 9 bases lining up with TRBD2. CDR1 is MNHEY, CDR2 SVGAGI, per germline. The CDR3 covers 15 residues. V shed 2 bases, J shed 4 bases, and the junction held 3 bases outside the gene matches. CDR3 loop: CASSYETSGYNEQFF. DNA for the CDR3: TGTGCCAGCAGTTACGAGACTAGCGGTTACAATGAGCAGTTCTTC.

V and J are TRBV27 and TRBJ2-1; 7 nucleotides line up with TRBD1. CDR3 length: 16 residues. The germline V gene encodes CDR1 MNHEY and CDR2 SMNVEV (reference sequence). Germline trimming cut 1 base from V and 1 base from J; bases unmatched to any gene: 4. In nucleotides, the CDR3 is TGTGCCAGCAGTTTATGGGGGACAGCTTCCTACAATGAGCAGTTCTTC. Translating gives CASSLWGTASYNEQFF.

The rearrangement joins TRBV9 to TRBJ1-1; 7 bases are shared with TRBD1. The CDR3 is 13 residues long. The trim removed 6 bases at V and 1 base at J, leaving 3 bases unmatched. Germline CDR1 SGDLS, CDR2 YYNGEE. The chain's CDR3 is CASNRQGNTEAFF. CDR3 nucleotide sequence: TGTGCCAGCAACCGACAGGGGAACACTGAAGCTTTCTTT. Together with reference TRBV9 and TRBJ1-1, the CDR3 gives the full variable domain: DSGVTQTPKHLITATGQRVTLRCSPRSGDLSVYWYQQSLDQGLQFLIQYYNGEERAKGNILERFSAQQFPDLHSELNLSSLELGDSALYFCASNRQGNTEAFFGQGTRLTVV.

V usage is TRBV7-9 and J usage is TRBJ2-7; D is possibly TRBD1 (5 bases). Trimming stripped 2 bases from V and 6 bases from J, with 8 bases between. CDR3 length: 12 amino acids. Germline V gene data show CDR1 as SEHNR and CDR2 as FQNEAQ (reference sequence). This CDR3 is CASSLIGVEQYF. Here the CDR3 DNA reads TGTGCCAGCAGCTTAATAGGGGTCGAGCAGTACTTC.

The chain couples TRBV9 to TRBJ2-6; D gene uncertain. The germline V gene encodes CDR1 SGDLS and CDR2 YYNGEE. V was shortened by 0 bases and J by 2 bases, with 6 bases between the two germline ends. This CDR3 has 15 amino acids. CDR3 sequence (DNA): TGTGCCAGCAGCGTAGACACCCCTGGGGCCAACGTCCTGACTTTC. This translates into CASSVDTPGANVLTF.

The chain joins TRBV27 to TRBJ1-1; tentatively, D is TRBD1 (6 bases). The CDR3 contains 15 residues. V was pared by 3 bases and J by 1 base, with 12 bases between. The germline gives CDR1 MNHEY, CDR2 SMNVEV (reference sequence). Here the CDR3 reads CASSFQGLANTEAFF. The CDR3 bases are TGTGCCAGCAGTTTCCAGGGGTTGGCGAACACTGAAGCTTTCTTT.

Here the CDR3 reads CASTQGSYNEQFF. As DNA, the CDR3 is TGTGCCAGCACGCAGGGTTCCTACAATGAGCAGTTCTTC. This sequence joins TRBV6-1 and TRBJ2-1, with D perhaps TRBD1 (5 bases). CDR3 size: 13 residues. V lost 7 bases and J lost 1, with 8 bases in between. Germline lookup yields CDR1 MNHNS and CDR2 SASEGT.

The J gene is TRBJ2-5, the V gene TRBV5-1; 8 nucleotides agree with TRBD2. The CDR3 spans 14 residues. J was trimmed by 5 bases and V by 2 bases; bases with no gene match: 5. The germline CDR1 and CDR2 sequences are SGHRS and YFSETQ. CDR3 nucleotides: TGCGCCAGCAGCTTCGGGGGGGCTCGGGAGACCCAGTACTTC. Translated, it gives CASSFGGARETQYF.

J is TRBJ2-7 and V is TRBV7-2; D is unclear. The CDR3 spans 13 residues. The ends were cut back, 6 bases at V and 4 bases at J, with 13 bases in the middle. Germline assignment: CDR1 SGHTA and CDR2 FQGNSA. The CDR3 coding sequence is TGTGCCAGCAGTGCCAGGTTTGATTACGAGCAGTACTTC. It translates to CASSARFDYEQYF.

J is TRBJ2-1 and V is TRBV2; D possibly corresponds to TRBD1 (6 bases). The V gene lost 6 bases and the J gene lost 2 bases, with 11 bases spanning the gap. The CDR3 loop spans 14 amino acids. Per germline, CDR1 SNHLY and CDR2 FYNNEI. The CDR3 loop reads CASSLRDTYNEQFF. The CDR3 DNA reads as TGTGCCAGCAGCCTTCGGGACACCTACAATGAGCAGTTCTTC.

The chain employs TRBV27 and TRBJ1-2; D is possibly TRBD1 (5 bases). The CDR3 length is 13 residues. V was trimmed by 6 bases and J by 4 bases, leaving 12 bases between them. Germline CDR1 and CDR2: MNHEY and SMNVEV (reference sequence). CDR3 region: CASRMTEAYGYTF. CDR3 nucleotide sequence: TGTGCCAGCAGGATGACAGAGGCCTATGGCTACACCTTC.

The rearrangement links TRBV9 to TRBJ2-3; TRBD1 agrees at 7 bases. The CDR3 extends over 18 amino acids. Per the germline V gene, CDR1 is SGDLS and CDR2 is YYNGEE. The V segment lost 3 bases and the J segment 2 bases; nucleotides outside the gene matches: 15. This CDR3 reads CASSESPPTGLNTDTQYF. The CDR3 nucleotides are TGTGCCAGCAGCGAGTCCCCCCCGACAGGGCTTAACACAGATACGCAGTATTTT.

The CDR3 DNA reads as TGTGCCAGTAGTATATGGGCTAGCCATGAGCAGTTCTTC. It encodes CASSIWASHEQFF. This sequence joins TRBV19 and TRBJ2-1; TRBD2 is a possible D gene (5 bases). Germline CDR1 and CDR2: LNHDA and SQIVND (reference sequence). Trimming removed 2 bases from V and 8 bases from J, with 10 bases in between. There are 13 residues in the CDR3.

V gene TRBV19 combines with J gene TRBJ2-2, with 13 positions matching TRBD2. CDR1 and CDR2 from the germline V gene are LNHDA and SQIVND (reference sequence). CDR3 length: 17 amino acids. The junction had 9 bases not matched to a gene; V was cut back by 6 bases and J by 5 bases. CDR3 protein: CASRSGAGLAGTGELFF. The CDR3 DNA is TGTGCCAGTAGATCTGGGGCGGGACTAGCGGGAACCGGGGAGCTGTTTTTT.

The chain recombines TRBV2 with TRBJ1-2; D is perhaps TRBD1 (6 bases). Trimming took off 2 bases at V and 0 bases at J, with 10 bases between the two ends. The length of the CDR3 is 15 residues. Germline V lookup: CDR1 SNHLY, CDR2 FYNNEI. Written as DNA, the CDR3 is TGTGCCAGCAGTGAACCTGGGACATCTAACTATGGCTACACCTTC. Encoded protein: CASSEPGTSNYGYTF. The whole variable domain, filled in from reference TRBV2 and TRBJ1-2, reads EPEVTQTPSHQVTQMGQEVILRCVPISNHLYFYWYRQILGQKVEFLVSFYNNEISEKSEIFDDQFSVERPDGSNFTLKIRSTKLEDSAMYFCASSEPGTSNYGYTFGSGTRLTVV.

CDR3 loop: CASTSEGTGGGGYTF. The CDR3 region has the DNA TGCGCCAGCACGTCCGAAGGGACAGGGGGCGGTGGCTACACCTTC. The chain couples TRBV5-1 to TRBJ1-2; 12 bases line up with TRBD1. The CDR3 spans 15 residues. In germline, CDR1 is SGHRS, CDR2 YFSETQ. V shed 6 bases and J 7 bases; nucleotides not matched to a gene: 10. The variable domain in full, with the rest retrieved from reference TRBV5-1 and TRBJ1-2, is KAGVTQTPRYLIKTRGQQVTLSCSPISGHRSVSWYQQTPGQGLQFLFEYFSETQRNKGNFPGRFSGRQFSNSRSEMNVSTLELGDSALYLCASTSEGTGGGGYTFGSGTRLTVV.